This TCR beta chain was retrieved from a study of T cell repertoires in cytomegalovirus infection. This clonotype was recorded at least ten times. Its specificity is not known. The CDR3 extends over 14 amino acids. Between the trimmed V and J ends, which lost 3 bases and 0 bases, there was a span of 8 bases. General study findings and limits: Dominant in the ex vivo response were TCR beta clonotypes restricted by HLA-C and specific for CMV.

TCRdb reanalysed the reads using MiXCR and keeps one entry per CDR3 protein. Of 700,000 to 950,000 distinct CDR3 sequences detected, approximately 29% appear once; the ten largest clones hold around 12%. The chain employs TRBV12-3 or TRBV12-4 and TRBJ1-1; D remains unclear. Sequencing used cultured CD8+ T cells from PBMCs, obtained from culture after CMV antigen stimulation. The clonotype was recovered from a human donor in good health (CMV status not recorded). Some clones in this sample may be carry-over from other donors' samples. CDR3 amino acids: CASSFQRMNTEAFF. As DNA, the CDR3 is TGTGCCAGCAGTTTTCAGCGGATGAACACTGAAGCTTTCTTT.